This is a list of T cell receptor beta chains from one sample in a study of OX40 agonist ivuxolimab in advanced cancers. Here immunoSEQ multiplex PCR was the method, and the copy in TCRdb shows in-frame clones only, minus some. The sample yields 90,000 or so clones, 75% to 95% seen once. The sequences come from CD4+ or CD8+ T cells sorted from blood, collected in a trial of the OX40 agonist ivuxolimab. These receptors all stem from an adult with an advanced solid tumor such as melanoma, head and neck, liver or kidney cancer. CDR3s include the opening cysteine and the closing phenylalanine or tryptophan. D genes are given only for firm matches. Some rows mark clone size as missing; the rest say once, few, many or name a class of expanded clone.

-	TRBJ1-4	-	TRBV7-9	CASSPVGDFVKLFF	TGTGCCAGCAGCCCCGTGGGGGATTTCGTAAAACTGTTTTTT
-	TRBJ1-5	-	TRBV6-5	CASSYSKSQPQHF	TGTGCCAGCAGTTACTCGAAGAGTCAGCCCCAGCATTTT
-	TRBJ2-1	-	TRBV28	CASSVYDSDNEQFF	TGTGCCAGCAGCGTATACGACAGTGACAATGAGCAGTTCTTC
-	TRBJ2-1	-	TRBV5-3	CARSLRSRPKEQFF	TGTGCCAGAAGCTTGAGGTCACGACCCAAGGAGCAGTTCTTC
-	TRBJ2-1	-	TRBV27	CASSLESGNEQFF	TGTGCCAGCAGTTTGGAAAGCGGAAATGAGCAGTTCTTC
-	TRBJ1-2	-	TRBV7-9	CASSHRNINYGYTF	TGTGCCAGCAGCCATAGGAACATAAACTATGGCTACACCTTC
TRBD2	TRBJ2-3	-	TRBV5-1	CASSLGLAGEEADTQYF	TGCGCCAGCAGCTTGGGGCTAGCGGGGGAAGAGGCAGATACGCAGTATTTT
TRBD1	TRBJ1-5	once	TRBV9	CASSVGGGTGQPQHF	TGTGCCAGCAGCGTAGGGGGAGGGACAGGACAGCCCCAGCATTTT
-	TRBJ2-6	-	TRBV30	CAWSEGANVLTF	TGTGCCTGGAGTGAGGGGGCCAACGTCCTGACTTTC
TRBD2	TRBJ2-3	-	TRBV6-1	CASSESGRAGSEADTQYF	TGTGCCAGCAGTGAATCGGGGAGAGCGGGATCAGAGGCAGATACGCAGTATTTT
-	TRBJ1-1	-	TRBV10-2	CAASVSSGGGTEAFF	TGCGCCGCATCTGTTTCGTCGGGTGGTGGCACTGAAGCTTTCTTT
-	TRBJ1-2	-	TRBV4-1	CASSQPTRVDYGYTF	TGCGCCAGCAGCCAACCAACCAGGGTTGACTATGGCTACACCTTC
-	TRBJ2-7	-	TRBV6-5	CASSYEDRYEQYF	TGTGCCAGCAGTTATGAGGACCGCTACGAGCAGTACTTC
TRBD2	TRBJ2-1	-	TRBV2	CARTRGRENFGNEQFF	TGTGCCAGAACTAGAGGGCGGGAGAATTTCGGCAATGAGCAGTTCTTC
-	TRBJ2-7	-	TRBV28	CASSPVSYEQYF	TGTGCCAGCAGTCCGGTCTCTTACGAGCAGTACTTC
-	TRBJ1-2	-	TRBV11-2	CASSLTQTGPYGYTF	TGTGCCAGCAGCTTAACCCAGACAGGTCCCTATGGCTACACCTTC
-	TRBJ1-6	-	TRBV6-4	CASSDSGGSNSPLHF	TGTGCCAGCAGTGACTCGGGAGGCAGTAATTCACCCCTCCACTTT
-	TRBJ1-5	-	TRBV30	CAWSVKPTGLLNQPQHF	TGTGCCTGGAGTGTAAAACCCACAGGGCTTCTCAATCAGCCCCAGCATTTT
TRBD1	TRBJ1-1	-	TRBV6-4	CASSSRDRVVRAFF	TGTGCCAGCAGCTCCCGGGACAGGGTTGTTCGAGCTTTCTTT
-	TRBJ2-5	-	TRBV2	CASSEEAPRETQYF	TGTGCCAGCAGTGAAGAGGCCCCGCGGGAGACCCAGTACTTC
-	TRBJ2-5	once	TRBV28	CASSLSQETQYF	TGTGCCAGCAGTTTATCCCAAGAGACCCAGTACTTC
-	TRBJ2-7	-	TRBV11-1	CASSSPGNEQYF	TGTGCCAGCAGCTCCCCTGGAAACGAGCAGTACTTC
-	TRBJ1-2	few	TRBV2	CASSDFEGPNYGYTF	TGTGCCAGCAGTGATTTTGAGGGACCTAACTATGGCTACACCTTC
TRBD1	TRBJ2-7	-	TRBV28	CASSLRDRDYEQYF	TGTGCCAGCAGTTTAAGGGACAGGGACTACGAGCAGTACTTC
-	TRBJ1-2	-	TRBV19	CASSMLGGDGYTF	TGTGCCAGTAGTATGTTGGGGGGCGACGGCTACACCTTC
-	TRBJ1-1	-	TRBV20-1	CSATENTEAFF	TGCAGTGCCACCGAAAACACTGAAGCTTTCTTT
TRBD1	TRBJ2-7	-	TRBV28	CASRGQAYEQYF	TGTGCCAGCAGGGGACAGGCATACGAGCAGTACTTC
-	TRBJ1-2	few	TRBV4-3	CASSQQGSWGYTF	TGCGCCAGCAGCCAGCAGGGATCATGGGGCTACACCTTC
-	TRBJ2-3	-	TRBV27	CASSLFGPTDTQYF	TGTGCCAGCAGTTTATTCGGGCCCACAGATACGCAGTATTTT
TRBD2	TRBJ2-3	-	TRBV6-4	CASSEAGGGADTQYF	TGTGCCAGCAGTGAGGCGGGAGGAGGTGCAGATACGCAGTATTTT
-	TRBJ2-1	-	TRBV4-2	CASSQDPGEGNEQFF	TGTGCCAGCAGCCAAGATCCGGGTGAGGGCAATGAGCAGTTCTTC
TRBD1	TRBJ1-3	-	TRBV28	CASRVRDSLWNTIYF	TGTGCCAGCAGAGTTAGGGACAGCCTGTGGAACACCATATATTTT
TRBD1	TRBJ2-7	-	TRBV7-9	CASSPGPDRGSYEQYF	TGTGCCAGCAGCCCCGGCCCGGACAGGGGGTCCTACGAGCAGTACTTC
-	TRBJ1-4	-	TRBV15	CATSRDPQGSNEKLFF	TGTGCCACCAGCAGAGATCCCCAGGGGAGTAATGAAAAACTGTTTTTT
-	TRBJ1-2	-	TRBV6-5	CASRGLEGYGYTF	TGTGCCAGCAGGGGTTTAGAAGGCTATGGCTACACCTTC
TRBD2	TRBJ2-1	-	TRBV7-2	CASSPPGTSVYNEQFF	TGTGCCAGCAGCCCTCCCGGGACTAGCGTCTACAATGAGCAGTTCTTC
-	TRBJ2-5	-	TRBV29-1	CSVVQETQYF	TGCAGCGTCGTCCAAGAGACCCAGTACTTC
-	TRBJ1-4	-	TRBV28	CASSLDFGEKLFF	TGTGCCAGCAGTTTAGACTTCGGAGAAAAACTGTTTTTT
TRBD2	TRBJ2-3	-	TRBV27	CASSSPARGLALDTQYF	TGTGCCAGCAGTTCCCCTGCGAGGGGACTAGCTTTAGATACGCAGTATTTT
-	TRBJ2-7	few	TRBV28	CASLPSPATSYEQYF	TGTGCCAGCCTCCCTTCACCCGCTACGTCCTACGAGCAGTACTTC